This TCR beta chain came from a study of blood T cell repertoires in COVID-19. The wider study: Samples taken during acute and convalescent COVID-19 were collected in the United States, Italy and Spain. Sources were T cells, B-cell-depleted T cells, or PBMCs; the material itself was cDNA or gDNA.

In the source study's methods: How many nucleated cells were present was estimated from reference gene primer amplification. Profiling relied on immunoSEQ multiplex PCR, and the TCRdb table lists in-frame clones only, not all of them. V, J and clone size derive from that table, while D and trimming were established from the DNA sequence. The table has about 360,000 clones, about 86% seen once. Trimming removed 1 base at V and 1 base at J, with 16 bases between. The germline CDR1 and CDR2 sequences are LGHDT and YNNKEL (reference sequence). There are 17 residues in the CDR3. Seattle participants joined during active infection and were tracked over time.

The clonotype comes from a woman in her sixties or seventies with COVID-19, enrolled during active disease. The sequenced sample was peripheral blood. J is TRBJ1-1 and V is TRBV3-1 (or the pseudogene TRBV3-2), with a possible D match to TRBD1 (5 bases). The CDR3 here is CASSQGGGGRPNTEAFF. In nucleotides, the CDR3 is TGTGCCAGCAGCCAAGGGGGCGGAGGGAGACCGAACACTGAAGCTTTCTTT.